Listed here are 31 T cell receptor beta chains from one sample, sequenced in a study of T cells after yellow fever vaccination. MiXCR was run by TCRdb on the 5' RACE reads, yielding one entry per CDR3 protein. Of some 290,000 distinct CDR3 sequences in the sample, about 10% were seen once. The starting material was CD4+ T cells sorted from PBMCs, obtained 45 days after the yellow fever booster vaccination. All receptors derive from a man younger than 35 who received the YFV17D yellow fever vaccine.

Only a few counts were recorded for this clonotype. The rearrangement links TRBV9 to TRBJ2-1, with D uncertain. Trimming pared 0 bases from V and 9 bases from J, leaving 4 bases between. Germline CDR1 reads SGDLS; CDR2 reads YYNGEE. CDR3 length equals 11 residues. The CDR3 here is CASSVGSEQFF. CDR3 bases: TGTGCCAGCAGCGTAGGAAGTGAGCAGTTCTTC.

This clonotype showed up many times. This sequence joins TRBV4-3 and TRBJ1-6; 9 nucleotides match TRBD1. CDR3 length: 16 residues. Trimming at V came to 4 bases and at J to 7 bases, leaving 8 bases not matched to a gene. Germline CDR1 LGHNA, CDR2 YSLEER. The CDR3 sequence is CASSRLTGGRNSPLHF. CDR3 sequence (DNA): TGCGCCAGCAGCCGCCTTACAGGGGGCCGGAATTCACCCCTCCACTTT.

There are a few counts of this clonotype. The chain recombines TRBV7-6 with TRBJ2-7; 11 positions match TRBD1. The V gene's germline CDR1 is SGHVS and CDR2 FNYEAQ. This CDR3 region has 16 residues. With V trimmed by 1 base and J by 6 bases, 8 bases remained unmatched. The CDR3 nucleotides are TGTGCCAGCAGCTTAGTACCCGGACAGGGGGCCGGCGAGCAGTACGTC. Translation: CASSLVPGQGAGEQYV.

This clonotype was found a few times. The J gene is TRBJ2-5, the V gene TRBV7-9; D is perhaps TRBD2 (6 bases). V lost 4 bases and J lost 4, with 16 bases in between. The CDR3 totals 15 residues. Per the germline V gene, CDR1 is SEHNR and CDR2 is FQNEAQ (reference sequence). In DNA form, the CDR3 reads TGTGCCAGCAGCTCACCCCCCGGGAGCAGAGAGACCCAGTACTTC. It encodes CASSSPPGSRETQYF.

This rearrangement joins TRBV20-1 to TRBJ1-2; 10 bases are a match to TRBD1. Germline trimming cut 3 bases from V and 8 bases from J; bases unmatched to any gene: 6. CDR1 and CDR2 (germline): DFQATT, SNEGSKA (reference sequence). The CDR3 consists of 13 residues. The CDR3 DNA reads TGCAGTGCTAGTGACAGGGGGCTAGGCGGCTACACCTTC. Translation: CSASDRGLGGYTF.

The rearrangement uses TRBV9 and TRBJ1-1; no clear D gene. Trimming cost V 3 bases and J 5 bases, with 8 bases left between them. The CDR3 is made up of 12 amino acids. Germline V lookup: CDR1 SGDLS, CDR2 YYNGEE. CDR3 in DNA: TGTGCCAGCAGCGCCGTTGAGACTGAAGCTTTCTTT. This gives the protein CASSAVETEAFF.

This clonotype was detected a few times. The chain uses TRBV28 and TRBJ1-2; D ambiguous. Germline assignment: CDR1 MDHEN and CDR2 SYDVKM. V shed 5 bases and J shed 3 bases, with 7 bases lying between them. The length of the CDR3 is 12 residues. CDR3 nucleotide sequence: TGTGCCAGCAGTATAACAGACTATGGCTACACCTTC. This gives the protein CASSITDYGYTF.

The chain combines TRBV20-1 with TRBJ2-7; 10 bases fit TRBD1. This CDR3 is 13 amino acids long. The ends lost 8 bases at V and 4 bases at J; junction bases unmatched: 8. Germline V lookup: CDR1 DFQATT, CDR2 SNEGSKA (reference sequence). The CDR3 spells CSILGQGSYEQYF. CDR3 nucleotide sequence: TGCAGTATTCTGGGACAGGGGTCGTACGAGCAGTACTTC.

This rearrangement joins TRBV7-8 to TRBJ2-1; TRBD1 matches at 7 bases. V shed 7 bases, J shed 8 bases, and the junction held 5 bases outside the gene matches. Germline V gene data show CDR1 as SGHVS and CDR2 as FQNEAQ. The CDR3 has 12 amino acids. The CDR3 sequence: CASNRGSHEQFF. The DNA of the CDR3 is TGTGCCAGCAACAGGGGCTCCCATGAGCAGTTCTTC.

The V gene is TRBV19, the J gene TRBJ1-1; D gene unclear. This CDR3 has 15 residues. Per germline, CDR1 LNHDA and CDR2 SQIVND (reference sequence). Trimming cost V 7 bases and J 1 base, with 16 bases left between them. CDR3 coding DNA: TGTGCCAGTATAGGATCCCGGGGAAAGAACACTGAAGCTTTCTTT. This encodes CASIGSRGKNTEAFF.

The chain joins TRBV29-1 to TRBJ1-5, with D unclear. CDR3 length: 14 residues. Trimming pared 6 bases from V and 4 bases from J, leaving 16 bases between. The germline CDR1 and CDR2 sequences are SQVTM and ANQGSEA. CDR3: CSVSEAGKNQPQHF. DNA for the CDR3: TGCAGCGTGAGTGAAGCAGGAAAGAATCAGCCCCAGCATTTT.

V usage is TRBV12-3 or TRBV12-4 and J usage is TRBJ2-3; TRBD1 agrees at 8 bases. The V segment lost 2 bases and the J segment 5 bases; nucleotides outside the gene matches: 9. This CDR3 contains 16 residues. The DNA for the CDR3 is TGTGCCAGCAGTTTAAGTGGGGCAGGGGGCGTAGATACGCAGTATTTT. Translated: CASSLSGAGGVDTQYF.

There are many counts of this clonotype. The V gene is TRBV3-1, the J gene TRBJ2-1; 9 bases line up with TRBD2. CDR1 is LGHDT and CDR2 is YNNKEL in the germline V gene (reference sequence). The CDR3 has 13 residues. Trimming took 6 bases from V and 6 from J; bases not matched to a gene: 3. The CDR3 here is CASRSSGGNEQFF. CDR3 DNA sequence: TGTGCCAGCAGAAGTAGCGGGGGCAATGAGCAGTTCTTC.

The rearrangement links TRBV18 to TRBJ1-1, with D unresolved. This CDR3 contains 15 residues. Germline V CDR1 and CDR2: KGHSH, LQKENI. V lost 3 bases, J lost 1 base, and 12 bases lay in between. CDR3 sequence (DNA): TGTGCCAGCTCACCGGCCGGGTTATCGAACACTGAAGCTTTCTTT. As protein: CASSPAGLSNTEAFF.

This clonotype was counted between two and nine times. V usage is TRBV7-2 and J usage is TRBJ2-2; the D call may be TRBD1 or TRBD2 (5 bases each). CDR1 SGHTA and CDR2 FQGNSA come from the germline V gene. CDR3 length: 15 amino acids. Deletions cut 7 bases from V and 5 bases from J, with 17 bases between. The CDR3 loop is CASIPGTPGTGELFF. Written as DNA, the CDR3 is TGTGCCAGCATACCAGGGACCCCGGGAACCGGGGAGCTGTTTTTT.

This clonotype was counted only a few times. The V call is TRBV18, the J call TRBJ1-2; no reliable D call. Germline V gives CDR1 KGHSH, CDR2 LQKENI. The CDR3 runs 15 residues. Trimming shortened V by 3 bases and J by 4 bases, and 15 bases separated the two germline ends. The CDR3 bases are TGTGCCAGCTCACCTGCGGAGTCTCCGTCCTATGGCTACACCTTC. This sequence encodes CASSPAESPSYGYTF.

This clonotype was found a few times. The rearrangement joins TRBV5-1 to TRBJ1-2; 7 bases align to TRBD1. V lost 5 bases, J lost 2 bases, and 9 bases stayed unmatched. CDR1 is SGHRS, CDR2 YFSETQ, per germline. The CDR3 spans 15 residues. CDR3 nucleotide sequence: TGCGCCAGCAGGGGGTACAGGGGCGCGAACTATGGCTACACCTTC. This encodes CASRGYRGANYGYTF.

The chain couples TRBV3-1 to TRBJ2-5; no firm D call. CDR1 is LGHDT and CDR2 is YNNKEL in the germline V gene (reference sequence). This CDR3 region has 14 residues. V lost 2 bases, J lost 1 base, and 8 bases lay in between. CDR3 protein: CASSQSSVQETQYF. In DNA, the CDR3 is TGTGCCAGCAGCCAAAGCAGCGTCCAAGAGACCCAGTACTTC.

The rearrangement uses TRBV11-1 and TRBJ2-7; TRBD2 is a possible D gene (6 bases). Germline-derived CDR1 and CDR2 are SGHAT and FQDESV (reference sequence). V was cut by 3 bases and J by 5 bases, with 14 bases left in between. The CDR3 totals 14 residues. The CDR3 loop reads CASSFGTWRDEQYV. The CDR3 DNA is TGTGCCAGCAGCTTTGGGACGTGGAGGGACGAGCAGTACGTC.

This clonotype has just a few counts. This sequence joins TRBV6-5 and TRBJ2-6, with D unresolved. Germline V lookup: CDR1 MNHEY, CDR2 SVGAGI. This CDR3 is 16 amino acids long. V lost 0 bases and J lost 0, with 6 bases in between. DNA of the CDR3: TGTGCCAGCAGTTACTCGATTGTCTCTGGGGCCAACGTCCTGACTTTC. Its translation is CASSYSIVSGANVLTF.

In this sample, this clonotype turned up a few times. This rearrangement joins TRBV7-2 to TRBJ1-5; TRBD1 matches at 9 bases. The V segment lost 4 bases and the J segment 0 bases; nucleotides outside the gene matches: 13. This CDR3 is built from 19 residues. Looked up from germline, CDR1 is SGHTA and CDR2 is FQGNSA. The CDR3 DNA is TGTGCCAGCAGCTCTCCTGGGACAGGGTATACTTATAGCAATCAGCCCCAGCATTTT. This sequence encodes CASSSPGTGYTYSNQPQHF.

The chain links TRBV28 to TRBJ2-7, with D perhaps TRBD2 (6 bases). The CDR3 totals 15 residues. Per germline, CDR1 MDHEN and CDR2 SYDVKM. V was trimmed by 3 bases and J by 4 bases, leaving 16 bases between them. Here the CDR3 DNA reads TGTGCCAGCAGTTTCGGGGGTTCGGGCTATTACGAGCAGTACGTC. Translated: CASSFGGSGYYEQYV.

With regard to this clonotype: A junction end diverges from the germline sequence, so it may reflect a read error. The chain recombines TRBV11-2 with TRBJ2-1, with D hard to call. The CDR3 has 15 amino acids. From germline, CDR1 is SGHAT and CDR2 FQNNGV. CDR3 DNA sequence: TGTGCCAGCAGCATAGAAGGGTTTACCTACAATGAGCAGTTCTTC. Amino acids: CASSIEGFTYNEQFF.

This clonotype was counted a few times. Here the CDR3 DNA reads TGCGCCAGCAGCCAAGAAAGGGGACAGGGGAACACTGAAGCTTTCTTT. Its translation is CASSQERGQGNTEAFF. The V call is TRBV4-1, the J call TRBJ1-1; 9 bases are shared with TRBD1. V lost 0 bases, J lost 1 base, and 3 bases stayed unmatched. The CDR3 contains 16 residues. In germline, CDR1 is MGHRA, CDR2 YSYEKL.

This chain links TRBV4-3 with TRBJ2-5; D is undetermined. Germline V lookup: CDR1 LGHNA, CDR2 YSLEER. The V end lost 5 bases, the J end lost 2 bases, and 15 bases lay between the germline ends. The CDR3 totals 15 residues. CDR3 coding DNA: TGCGCCAGCAGCTTTGGAACACGGATACAAGAGACCCAGTACTTC. Protein: CASSFGTRIQETQYF.

This clonotype occurred a few times. The V call is TRBV2, the J call TRBJ2-5, with a weak D call TRBD1 (5 bases). The CDR3 loop spans 14 amino acids. Trimming removed 2 bases from V and 3 bases from J, with 10 bases in between. Germline V gives CDR1 SNHLY, CDR2 FYNNEI. The CDR3 protein is CASSEQGGEETQYF. The CDR3 nucleotides are TGTGCCAGCAGTGAACAGGGTGGGGAAGAGACCCAGTACTTC. Full variable domain (remainder filled in from reference TRBV2 and TRBJ2-5): EPEVTQTPSHQVTQMGQEVILRCVPISNHLYFYWYRQILGQKVEFLVSFYNNEISEKSEIFDDQFSVERPDGSNFTLKIRSTKLEDSAMYFCASSEQGGEETQYFGPGTRLLVL.

This clonotype has a count of ten or more. The chain links TRBV5-6 to TRBJ2-3, with a possible D match to TRBD1 (6 bases). The CDR3 extends over 13 amino acids. Germline V gene sequence: CDR1 SGHDT, CDR2 YYEEEE. V shed 3 bases and J shed 5 bases, with 10 bases lying between them. The CDR3 DNA follows: TGTGCCAGCAGCTACAGGGTTGGAGATACGCAGTATTTT. Residues: CASSYRVGDTQYF.

This clonotype was seen a few times. This chain links TRBV5-1 with TRBJ2-1; no firm D call. Germline V gives CDR1 SGHRS, CDR2 YFSETQ. The CDR3 is 15 amino acids. V lost 4 bases and J lost 0, with 11 bases in between. This CDR3 reads CASSPTIISYNEQFF. In DNA, the CDR3 is TGCGCCAGCAGCCCAACGATCATCTCCTACAATGAGCAGTTCTTC.

The rearrangement joins TRBV5-1 to TRBJ2-5, with 13 bases that match TRBD2. Germline V lookup: CDR1 SGHRS, CDR2 YFSETQ. V was clipped by 4 bases and J by 2 bases; unmatched bases: 5. CDR3 length: 16 residues. The CDR3, as DNA: TGCGCCAGCAGCACCGGACTAGCGGGGGCACAAGAGACCCAGTACTTC. Its translation: CASSTGLAGAQETQYF.

In this sample, this clonotype turned up a few times. This chain joins TRBV7-9 and TRBJ2-5, with D perhaps matching TRBD2 (6 bases). CDR3 length: 13 amino acids. Trimming cost V 6 bases and J 5 bases, with 13 bases left between them. CDR1 SEHNR and CDR2 FQNEAQ come from the germline V gene (reference sequence). CDR3 DNA: TGTGCCAGCAGATACGGGAGCGGGGAGACCCAGTACTTC. Translation gives CASRYGSGETQYF. Full variable domain (outside the CDR3, taken from reference TRBV7-9 and TRBJ2-5): DTGVSQNPRHKITKRGQNVTFRCDPISEHNRLYWYRQTLGQGPEFLTYFQNEAQLEKSRLLSDRFSAERPKGSFSTLEIQRTEQGDSAMYLCASRYGSGETQYFGPGTRLLVL.

A few counts support this clonotype. V is TRBV20-1 and J is TRBJ2-2; D is unclear. V was clipped by 3 bases and J by 3 bases, with 11 bases between them. This CDR3 has 14 residues. Germline V gives CDR1 DFQATT, CDR2 SNEGSKA (reference sequence). The CDR3 DNA reads TGCAGTGCTAGTGGTCAAACGCACACCGGGGAGCTGTTTTTT. It specifies CSASGQTHTGELFF.